This T cell receptor (beta chain) was profiled in a study of T cells after yellow fever vaccination. This CDR3 spans 17 amino acids. V lost 6 bases and J lost 0; bases outside the gene matches: 13. Germline loops: CDR1 DFQATT, CDR2 SNEGSKA (reference sequence). Template switching with 5'RACE generated the TCR cDNA and added a universal primer site and UMIs. TCRdb used MiXCR to reprocess the 5' RACE reads, holding one entry per CDR3 protein. The profile shows 160,000 or so distinct CDR3 sequences, approximately 6.8% of them singletons. This clonotype appeared many times. The receptor was isolated from a man between 18 and 29 years old who received the YFV17D yellow fever vaccine. The chain employs TRBV20-1 and TRBJ2-3; the match to TRBD1 covers 9 bases. The sequenced sample was CD4+ T cells sorted from PBMCs, obtained 5 days after the first yellow fever vaccination. The CDR3 DNA follows: TGCAGTGCGACTCCGGGACAGGGAATTTCTAGCACAGATACGCAGTATTTT. This encodes CSATPGQGISSTDTQYF.